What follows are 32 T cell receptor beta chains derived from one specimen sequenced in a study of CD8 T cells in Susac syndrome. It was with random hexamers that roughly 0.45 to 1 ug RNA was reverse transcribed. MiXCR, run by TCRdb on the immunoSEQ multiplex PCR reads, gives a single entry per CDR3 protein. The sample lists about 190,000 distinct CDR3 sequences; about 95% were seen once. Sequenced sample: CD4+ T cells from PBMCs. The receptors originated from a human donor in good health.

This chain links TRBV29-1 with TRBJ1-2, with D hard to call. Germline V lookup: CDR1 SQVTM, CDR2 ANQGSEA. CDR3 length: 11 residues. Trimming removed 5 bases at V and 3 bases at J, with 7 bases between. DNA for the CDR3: TGCAGCGTTTCGGCTTACTATGGCTACACCTTC. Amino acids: CSVSAYYGYTF.

CDR3 in amino acids: CASSVDWAYEQYF. DNA for the CDR3: TGTGCCAGCAGCGTAGATTGGGCCTACGAGCAGTACTTC. The genes are TRBV9 and TRBJ2-7, with D unclear. Deletions cut 0 bases from V and 2 bases from J, with 6 bases between. The CDR3 length is 13 residues. Germline lookup yields CDR1 SGDLS and CDR2 YYNGEE.

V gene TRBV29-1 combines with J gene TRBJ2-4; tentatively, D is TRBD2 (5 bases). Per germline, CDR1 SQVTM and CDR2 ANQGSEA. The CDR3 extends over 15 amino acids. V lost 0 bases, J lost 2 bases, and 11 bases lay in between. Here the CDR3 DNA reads TGCAGCGTTGAAGAGGGCCGGGAAACCAAAAACATTCAGTACTTC. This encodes CSVEEGRETKNIQYF.

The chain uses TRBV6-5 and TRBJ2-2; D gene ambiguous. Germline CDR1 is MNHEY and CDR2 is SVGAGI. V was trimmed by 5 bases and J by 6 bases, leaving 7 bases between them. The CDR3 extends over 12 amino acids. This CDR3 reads CASSPGSGELFF. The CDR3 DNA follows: TGTGCCAGCAGTCCAGGATCCGGGGAGCTGTTTTTT.

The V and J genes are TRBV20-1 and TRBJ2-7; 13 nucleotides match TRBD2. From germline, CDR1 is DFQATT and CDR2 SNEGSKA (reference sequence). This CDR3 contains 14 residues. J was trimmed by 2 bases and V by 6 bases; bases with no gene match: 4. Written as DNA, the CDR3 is TGCAGTGCGGCGGGGACTAGCGGGACCTACGAGCAGTACGTC. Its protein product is CSAAGTSGTYEQYV.

The CDR3 loop reads CASRSPGQGGELFF. The CDR3 DNA is TGTGCCAGCAGGTCTCCAGGGCAAGGCGGGGAGCTGTTTTTT. The chain uses TRBV28 and TRBJ2-2; TRBD1 is a possible D gene (5 bases). There are 14 residues in the CDR3. Germline CDR1 reads MDHEN; CDR2 reads SYDVKM. Trimming stripped 6 bases from V and 7 bases from J, with 15 bases between.

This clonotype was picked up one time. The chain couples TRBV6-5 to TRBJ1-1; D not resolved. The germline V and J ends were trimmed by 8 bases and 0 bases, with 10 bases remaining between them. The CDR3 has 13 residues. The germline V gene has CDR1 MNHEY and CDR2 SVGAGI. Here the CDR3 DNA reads TGTGCCAGCTTCTCGGACCTGAACACTGAAGCTTTCTTT. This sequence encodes CASFSDLNTEAFF.

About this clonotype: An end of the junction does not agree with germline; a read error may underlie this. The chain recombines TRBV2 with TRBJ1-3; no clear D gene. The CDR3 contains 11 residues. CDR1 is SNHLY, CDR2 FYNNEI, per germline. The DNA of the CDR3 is TGTGCCAGCTCCTCTGAAAACACCATATATTTT. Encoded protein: CASSSENTIYF.

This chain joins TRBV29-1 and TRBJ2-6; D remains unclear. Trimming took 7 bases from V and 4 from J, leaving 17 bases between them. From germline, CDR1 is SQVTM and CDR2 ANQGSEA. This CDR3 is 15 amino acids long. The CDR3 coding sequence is TGCAGCGCTGCCCACGCGAATCGAGGGGCCAACGTCCTGACTTTC. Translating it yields CSAAHANRGANVLTF.

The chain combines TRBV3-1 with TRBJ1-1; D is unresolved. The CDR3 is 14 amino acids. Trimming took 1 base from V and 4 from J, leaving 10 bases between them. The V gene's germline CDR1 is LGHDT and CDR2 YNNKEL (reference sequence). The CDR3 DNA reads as TGTGCCAGCAGCCAAGTCATCCGAGGCACTGAAGCTTTCTTT. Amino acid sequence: CASSQVIRGTEAFF.

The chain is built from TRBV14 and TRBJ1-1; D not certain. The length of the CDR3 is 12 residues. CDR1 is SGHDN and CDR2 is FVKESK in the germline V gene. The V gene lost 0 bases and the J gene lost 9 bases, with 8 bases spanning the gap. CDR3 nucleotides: TGTGCCAGCAGCCAAGATCACGCCAAAGCTTTCTTT. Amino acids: CASSQDHAKAFF.

In DNA form, the CDR3 reads TGTGCCAGCAGCCACGTAGTCGGCTACAATGAGCAGTTCTTC. Translating it yields CASSHVVGYNEQFF. The chain recombines TRBV3-1 with TRBJ2-1; no clear D. CDR1 and CDR2 (germline): LGHDT, YNNKEL (reference sequence). The CDR3 has 14 residues. V was cut by 3 bases and J by 3 bases, with 9 bases left in between.

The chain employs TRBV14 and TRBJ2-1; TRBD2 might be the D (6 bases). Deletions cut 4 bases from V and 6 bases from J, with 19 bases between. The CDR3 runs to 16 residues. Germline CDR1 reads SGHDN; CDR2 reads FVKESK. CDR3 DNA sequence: TGTGCCAGCAGCCGCCCTTTGGGGGGTTACTTCAATGAGCAGTTCTTC. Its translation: CASSRPLGGYFNEQFF. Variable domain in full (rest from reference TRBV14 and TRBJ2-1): EAGVTQFPSHSVIEKGQTVTLRCDPISGHDNLYWYRRVMGKEIKFLLHFVKESKQDESGMPNNRFLAERTGGTYSTLKVQPAELEDSGVYFCASSRPLGGYFNEQFFGPGTRLTVL.

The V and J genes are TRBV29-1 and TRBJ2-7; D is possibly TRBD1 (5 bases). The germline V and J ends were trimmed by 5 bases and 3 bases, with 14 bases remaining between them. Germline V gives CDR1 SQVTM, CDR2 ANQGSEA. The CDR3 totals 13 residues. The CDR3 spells CSVRPTGSYEQYF. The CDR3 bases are TGCAGCGTTCGTCCCACAGGAAGCTACGAGCAGTACTTC.

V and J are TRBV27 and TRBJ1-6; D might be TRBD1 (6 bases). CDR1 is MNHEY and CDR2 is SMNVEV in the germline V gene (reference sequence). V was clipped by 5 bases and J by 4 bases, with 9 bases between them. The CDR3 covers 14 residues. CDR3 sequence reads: CASSTGFYNSPLHF. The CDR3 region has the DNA TGTGCCAGCAGTACAGGGTTTTATAATTCACCCCTCCACTTT.

DNA for the CDR3: TGCAGTGCTCCCTTGACCCCTCAGCAGTTCTTC. Residues: CSAPLTPQQFF. The V gene is TRBV20-1, the J gene TRBJ2-1; D remains ambiguous. Between the trimmed V and J ends, which lost 5 bases and 11 bases, there was a span of 13 bases. Germline values: CDR1 DFQATT, CDR2 SNEGSKA (reference sequence). The CDR3 totals 11 residues.

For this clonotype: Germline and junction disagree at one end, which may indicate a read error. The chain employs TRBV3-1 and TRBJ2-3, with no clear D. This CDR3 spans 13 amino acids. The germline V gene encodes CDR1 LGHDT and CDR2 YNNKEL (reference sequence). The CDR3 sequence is CASSPYPASMLDF. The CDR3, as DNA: TGTGCCAGCAGCCCTTACCCCGCGTCCATGCTGGATTTT.

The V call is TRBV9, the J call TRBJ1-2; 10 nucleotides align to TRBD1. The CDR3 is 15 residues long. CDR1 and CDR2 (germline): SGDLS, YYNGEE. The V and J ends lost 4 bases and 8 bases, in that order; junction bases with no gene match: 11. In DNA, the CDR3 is TGTGCCAGCAGCCCCAACCTCGGGACAGGGGAAGGCTACACCTTC. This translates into CASSPNLGTGEGYTF.

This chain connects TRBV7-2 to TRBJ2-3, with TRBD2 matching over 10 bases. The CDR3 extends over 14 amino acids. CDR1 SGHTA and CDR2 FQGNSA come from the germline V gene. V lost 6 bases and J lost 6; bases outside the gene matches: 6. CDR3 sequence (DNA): TGTGCCAGCAGTCTAGCGGGAGTAGGGGATACGCAGTATTTT. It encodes CASSLAGVGDTQYF.

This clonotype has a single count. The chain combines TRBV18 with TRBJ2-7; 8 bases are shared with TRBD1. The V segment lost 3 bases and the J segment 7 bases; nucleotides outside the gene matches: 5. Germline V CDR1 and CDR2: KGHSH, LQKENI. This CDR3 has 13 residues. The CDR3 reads CASSPGQGGEQYV. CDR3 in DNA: TGTGCCAGCTCACCCGGACAGGGCGGGGAGCAGTACGTC.

This chain's CDR3 is CASRMALVGKNIQYF. In nucleotides, the CDR3 is TGTGCCAGCAGGATGGCGCTAGTAGGCAAAAACATTCAGTACTTC. The rearrangement uses TRBV11-2 and TRBJ2-4; D is undetermined. The CDR3 sequence is 15 residues long. Per the germline V gene, CDR1 is SGHAT and CDR2 is FQNNGV. V gave up 6 bases and J gave up 3 bases, with 15 bases separating them.

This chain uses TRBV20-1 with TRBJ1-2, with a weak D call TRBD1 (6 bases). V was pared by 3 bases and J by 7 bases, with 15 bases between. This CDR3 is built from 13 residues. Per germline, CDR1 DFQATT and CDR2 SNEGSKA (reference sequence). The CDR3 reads CSASSGQRTGYTF. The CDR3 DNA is TGCAGTGCTAGTTCGGGACAAAGGACTGGCTACACCTTC.

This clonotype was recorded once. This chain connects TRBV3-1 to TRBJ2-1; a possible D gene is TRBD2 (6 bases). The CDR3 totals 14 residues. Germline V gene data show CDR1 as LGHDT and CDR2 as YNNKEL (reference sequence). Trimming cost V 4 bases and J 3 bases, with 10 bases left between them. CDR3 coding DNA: TGTGCCAGCAGCCGGTGGGGGGTCTACAATGAGCAGTTCTTC. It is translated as CASSRWGVYNEQFF.

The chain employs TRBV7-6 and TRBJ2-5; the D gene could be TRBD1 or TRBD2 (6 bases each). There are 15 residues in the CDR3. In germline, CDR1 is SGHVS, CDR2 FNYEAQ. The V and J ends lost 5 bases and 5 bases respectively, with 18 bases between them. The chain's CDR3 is CASSPLGGRGETQYF. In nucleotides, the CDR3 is TGTGCCAGCAGCCCCCTTGGGGGCCGGGGGGAGACCCAGTACTTC.

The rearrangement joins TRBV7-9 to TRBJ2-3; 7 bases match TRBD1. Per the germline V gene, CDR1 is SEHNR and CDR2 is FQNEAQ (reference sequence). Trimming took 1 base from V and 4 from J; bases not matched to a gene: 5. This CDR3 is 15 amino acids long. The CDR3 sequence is CASSLVSTGADTQYF. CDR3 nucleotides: TGTGCCAGCAGCTTAGTCAGCACAGGGGCAGATACGCAGTATTTT.

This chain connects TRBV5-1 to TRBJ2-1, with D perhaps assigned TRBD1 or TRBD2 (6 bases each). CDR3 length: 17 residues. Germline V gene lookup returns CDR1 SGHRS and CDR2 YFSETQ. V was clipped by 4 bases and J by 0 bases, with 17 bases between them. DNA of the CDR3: TGCGCCAGCAGCACTCCGGGGGCGGGTGGCTCCTACAATGAGCAGTTCTTC. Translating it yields CASSTPGAGGSYNEQFF. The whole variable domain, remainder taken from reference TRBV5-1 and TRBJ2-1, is KAGVTQTPRYLIKTRGQQVTLSCSPISGHRSVSWYQQTPGQGLQFLFEYFSETQRNKGNFPGRFSGRQFSNSRSEMNVSTLELGDSALYLCASSTPGAGGSYNEQFFGPGTRLTVL.

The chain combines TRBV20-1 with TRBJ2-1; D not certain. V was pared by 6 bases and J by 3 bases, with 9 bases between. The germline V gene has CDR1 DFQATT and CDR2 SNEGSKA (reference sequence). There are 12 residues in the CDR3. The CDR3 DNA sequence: TGCAGTGCCGAGCACTTCTACAATGAGCAGTTCTTC. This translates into CSAEHFYNEQFF.

The CDR3 bases are TGCAGTGCCGACCCCGCCAGGGGGTCCCGTCGGGAGACCCAGTACTTC. Amino acid sequence: CSADPARGSRRETQYF. V and J are TRBV20-1 and TRBJ2-5, with 7 bases identical to TRBD1. The germline V gene has CDR1 DFQATT and CDR2 SNEGSKA (reference sequence). This CDR3 has 16 residues. V was clipped by 6 bases and J by 5 bases; unmatched bases: 18.

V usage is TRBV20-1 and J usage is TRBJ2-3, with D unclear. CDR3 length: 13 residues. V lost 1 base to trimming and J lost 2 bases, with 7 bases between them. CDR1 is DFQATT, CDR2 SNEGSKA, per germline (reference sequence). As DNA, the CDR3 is TGCAGTGCTAGAGGGCAGTACACAGATACGCAGTATTTT. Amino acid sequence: CSARGQYTDTQYF.

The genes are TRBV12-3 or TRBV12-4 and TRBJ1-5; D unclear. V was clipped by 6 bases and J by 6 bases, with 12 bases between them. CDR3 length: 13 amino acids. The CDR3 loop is CASSSFGGQPQHF. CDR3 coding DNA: TGTGCCAGCAGCTCGTTTGGAGGTCAGCCCCAGCATTTT.

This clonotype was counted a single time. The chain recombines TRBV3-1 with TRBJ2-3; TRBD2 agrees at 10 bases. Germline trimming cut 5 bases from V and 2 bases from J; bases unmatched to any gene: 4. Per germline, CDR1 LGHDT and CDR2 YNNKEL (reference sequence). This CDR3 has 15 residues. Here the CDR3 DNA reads TGTGCCAGCAGCGCCCTAGCGGGAGCCACAGATACGCAGTATTTT. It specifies CASSALAGATDTQYF.

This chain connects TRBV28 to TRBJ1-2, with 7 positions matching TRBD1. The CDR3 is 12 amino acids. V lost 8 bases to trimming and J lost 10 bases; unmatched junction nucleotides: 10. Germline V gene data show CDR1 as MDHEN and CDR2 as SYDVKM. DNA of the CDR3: TGTGCCAGCGGCCTCAGGGGGGGCTACTACACCTTC. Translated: CASGLRGGYYTF.